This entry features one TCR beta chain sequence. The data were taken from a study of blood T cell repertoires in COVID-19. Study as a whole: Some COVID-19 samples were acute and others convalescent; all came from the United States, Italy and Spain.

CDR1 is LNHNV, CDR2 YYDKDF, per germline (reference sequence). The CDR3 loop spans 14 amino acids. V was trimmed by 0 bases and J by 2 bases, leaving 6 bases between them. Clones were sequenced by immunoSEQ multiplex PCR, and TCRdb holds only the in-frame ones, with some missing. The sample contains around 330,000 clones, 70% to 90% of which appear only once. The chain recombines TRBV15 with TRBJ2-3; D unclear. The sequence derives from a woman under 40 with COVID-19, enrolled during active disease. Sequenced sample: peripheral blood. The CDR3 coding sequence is TGTGCCACCAGCAGAGATTCCATCACAGATACGCAGTATTTT. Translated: CATSRDSITDTQYF.